This T cell receptor beta chain was sequenced during a study of T cells after yellow fever vaccination (dated by TCRdb to between 2017 and 2020). For the study in its entirety: The SMART-Seq v4 Ultra Low Input RNA kit was used to prepare libraries from fractions with low cell numbers. Blood was drawn at multiple timepoints before and after primary and secondary immunization, with bulk PBMC replicates and cell subsets isolated. To follow T-cell clones before and after primary and booster YFV17D yellow fever vaccination, bulk TCR alpha and beta repertoires were sequenced over time. Two healthy male donors made up the cohort, one aged 18 to 30 years and the other aged 30 to 40 years. Results the study describes overall, beyond this receptor: The secondary T-cell response was weaker than the primary response but faster, peaking on day 5 instead of day 15. FACS-sorted repertoires could contain abundant contaminating clonotypes from the bulk population, so computational filtering was required. A small fraction of clonotypes showed up in both the CD4 and CD8 compartments, probably as a result of convergent recombination. The study included only a couple of donors, which limits how far the findings can be generalized. Most clones expanded after primary vaccination (almost 97% of CD4 and roughly 90% of CD8) were re-detected after the booster, suggesting that broad memory maintenance occurred.

The CDR1 and CDR2 encoded by the germline V gene are SGHDN and FVKESK. The V end loses 1 base and the J end loses 2 bases, and a stretch of 11 bases separates them. From its cysteine to its phenylalanine, the CDR3 spans 15 amino acids. Only CDR3 DNA is held: 45 bases, read in frame from base 1. This clonotype was detected ten times or more. What antigen it recognizes has not been identified. No qualities accompany the bases; no much larger clone lies one base away. Sequenced using an Illumina NovaSeq 6000. TCR cDNA was made using 5'RACE template switching, a step that added a universal primer site and unique molecular identifiers. cDNA synthesis was primed from both the TCR alpha and TCR beta constant segments. Two PCR steps were used to amplify libraries, with sample barcodes and sequencing adapters being added in the second step. Sequencing of the libraries was done on either Illumina HiSeq 2500 (2x100 bp) or NovaSeq (2x150 bp). Concerning the study's data processing: MIGEC was used to demultiplex reads and collapse the reads into UMI consensus sequences, and MiXCR was used for V(D)J alignment. Using edgeR on replicate PBMC samples, clonotypes were called vaccine-responding if FDR was below 0.01 and the log2 fold change was above 5 up to day 15. Each bulk clonotype received a CD4 or CD8 identity based on whether the sequenced CD4 or CD8 repertoire contained that clonotype at higher abundance. TCRdb trimmed public reads at Q25 via fastp, called clones via MiXCR and kept in-frame beta chains. Duplicate CDR3 protein sequences are folded into a single record with the most common DNA and genes. Here the V and J calls rest on TCRdb's processing, not on the authors' analysis. This sample holds approximately 160,000 distinct CDR3 sequences; roughly 9% were observed only once. About a third of the sample is in the top ten clones.

The sample's treatment or condition label is to be understood as: live attenuated yellow fever vaccine strain. A standard Ficoll-Paque protocol was used to isolate PBMCs from peripheral blood. CD4 and CD8 T-cell fractions were isolated with Dynabeads CD4 and CD8 positive selection kits. TriZol was used to extract RNA from bulk PBMCs, CD4 and CD8 fractions, and dextramer-positive and dextramer-negative fractions. This sequence uses TRBV14 and TRBJ1-1; a tentative D call is TRBD1 (5 bases match). Sequenced material: CD8+ T cells sorted from PBMCs, taken 45 days after the yellow fever booster vaccination. The receptor was isolated from a man between 18 and 29 years old who received the YFV17D yellow fever vaccine. The CDR3 loop reads CASSQGGALNTEAFF. The nucleotides are TGTGCCAGCAGCCAAGGGGGCGCCTTAAACACTGAAGCTTTCTTT.